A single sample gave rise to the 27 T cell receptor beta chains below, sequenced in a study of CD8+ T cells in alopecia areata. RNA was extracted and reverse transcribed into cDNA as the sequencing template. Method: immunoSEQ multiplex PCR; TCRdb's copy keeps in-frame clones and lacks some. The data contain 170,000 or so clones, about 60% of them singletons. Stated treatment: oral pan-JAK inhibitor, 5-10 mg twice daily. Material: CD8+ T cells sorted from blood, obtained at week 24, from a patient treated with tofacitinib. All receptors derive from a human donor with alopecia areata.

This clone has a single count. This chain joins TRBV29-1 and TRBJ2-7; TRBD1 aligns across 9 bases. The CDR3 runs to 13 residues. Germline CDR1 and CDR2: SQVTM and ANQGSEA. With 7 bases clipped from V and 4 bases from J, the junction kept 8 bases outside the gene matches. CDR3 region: CSAETGQGYEQYF. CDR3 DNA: TGCAGCGCTGAGACCGGACAGGGGTACGAGCAGTACTTC.

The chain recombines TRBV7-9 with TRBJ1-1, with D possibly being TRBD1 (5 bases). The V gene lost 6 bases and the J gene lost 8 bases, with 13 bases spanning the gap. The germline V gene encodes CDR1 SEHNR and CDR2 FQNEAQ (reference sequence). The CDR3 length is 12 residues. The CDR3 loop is CASSTGHLEAFF. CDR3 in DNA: TGTGCCAGCAGTACTGGACACCTCGAAGCTTTCTTT.

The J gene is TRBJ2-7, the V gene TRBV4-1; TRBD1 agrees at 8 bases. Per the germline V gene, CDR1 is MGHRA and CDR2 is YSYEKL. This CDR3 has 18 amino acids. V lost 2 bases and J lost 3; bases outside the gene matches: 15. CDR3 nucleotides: TGCGCCAGCAGCCAATCAAGGGTAGGAGACAGGGGTCTCTACGAGCAGTACTTC. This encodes CASSQSRVGDRGLYEQYF.

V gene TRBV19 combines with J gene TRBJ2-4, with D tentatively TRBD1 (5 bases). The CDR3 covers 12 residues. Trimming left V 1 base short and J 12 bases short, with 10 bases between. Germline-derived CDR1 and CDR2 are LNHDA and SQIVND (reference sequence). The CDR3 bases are TGTGCCAGTAGTATAGGGCAGGGTAATCAGTACTTC. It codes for CASSIGQGNQYF.

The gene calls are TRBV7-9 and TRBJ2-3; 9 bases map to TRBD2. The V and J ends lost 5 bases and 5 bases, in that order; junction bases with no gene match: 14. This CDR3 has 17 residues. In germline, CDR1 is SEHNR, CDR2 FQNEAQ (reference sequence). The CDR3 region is CASSERWGTSRKDTQYF. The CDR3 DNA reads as TGTGCCAGCAGCGAAAGGTGGGGGACTAGCAGGAAAGATACGCAGTATTTT.

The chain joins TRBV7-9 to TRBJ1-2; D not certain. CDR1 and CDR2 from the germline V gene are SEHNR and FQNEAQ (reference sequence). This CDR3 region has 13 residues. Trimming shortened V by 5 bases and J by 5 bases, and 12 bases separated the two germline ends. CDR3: CASSTPLEYGYTF. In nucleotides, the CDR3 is TGTGCCAGCAGCACGCCACTTGAATATGGCTACACCTTC. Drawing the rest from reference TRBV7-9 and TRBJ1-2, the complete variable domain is DTGVSQNPRHKITKRGQNVTFRCDPISEHNRLYWYRQTLGQGPEFLTYFQNEAQLEKSRLLSDRFSAERPKGSFSTLEIQRTEQGDSAMYLCASSTPLEYGYTFGSGTRLTVV.

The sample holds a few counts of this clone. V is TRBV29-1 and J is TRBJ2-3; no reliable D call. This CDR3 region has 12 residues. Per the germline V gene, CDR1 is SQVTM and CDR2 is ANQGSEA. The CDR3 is CSTRAATDTQYF. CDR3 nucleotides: TGCTCGACCCGGGCAGCCACAGATACGCAGTATTTT.

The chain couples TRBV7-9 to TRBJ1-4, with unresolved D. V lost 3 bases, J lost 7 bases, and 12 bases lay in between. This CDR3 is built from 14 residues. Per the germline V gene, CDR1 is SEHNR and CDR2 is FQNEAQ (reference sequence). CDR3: CASSLDAGGEKLFF. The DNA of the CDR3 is TGTGCCAGCAGCTTGGACGCTGGAGGTGAAAAACTGTTTTTT. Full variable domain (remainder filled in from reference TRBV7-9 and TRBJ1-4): DTGVSQNPRHKITKRGQNVTFRCDPISEHNRLYWYRQTLGQGPEFLTYFQNEAQLEKSRLLSDRFSAERPKGSFSTLEIQRTEQGDSAMYLCASSLDAGGEKLFFGSGTQLSVL.

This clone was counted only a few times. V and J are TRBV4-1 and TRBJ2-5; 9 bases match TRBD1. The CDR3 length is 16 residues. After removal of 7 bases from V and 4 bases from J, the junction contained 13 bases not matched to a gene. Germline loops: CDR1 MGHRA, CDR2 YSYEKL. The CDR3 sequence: CASNQWGTGSLETQYF. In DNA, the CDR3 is TGCGCCAGCAACCAGTGGGGGACAGGGAGTTTAGAGACCCAGTACTTC.

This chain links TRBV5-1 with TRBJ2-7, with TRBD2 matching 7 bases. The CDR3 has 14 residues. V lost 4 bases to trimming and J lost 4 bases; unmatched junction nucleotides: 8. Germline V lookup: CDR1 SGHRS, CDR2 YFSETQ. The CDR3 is CASSRNRGGYEQYF. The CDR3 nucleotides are TGCGCCAGCAGCCGAAACCGGGGAGGGTACGAGCAGTACTTC.

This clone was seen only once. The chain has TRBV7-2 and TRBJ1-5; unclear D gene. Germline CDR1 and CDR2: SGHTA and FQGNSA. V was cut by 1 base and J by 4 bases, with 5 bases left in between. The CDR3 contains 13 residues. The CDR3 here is CASSLERNQPQHF. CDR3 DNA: TGTGCCAGCAGCTTAGAGAGAAATCAGCCCCAGCATTTT.

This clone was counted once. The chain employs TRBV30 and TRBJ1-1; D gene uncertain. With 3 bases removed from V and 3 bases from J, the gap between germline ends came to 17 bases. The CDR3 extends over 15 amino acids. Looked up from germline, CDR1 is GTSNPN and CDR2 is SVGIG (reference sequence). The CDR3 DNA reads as TGTGCCTGGAGGTCTCTCAGCCACGGGGACACTGAAGCTTTCTTT. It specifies CAWRSLSHGDTEAFF. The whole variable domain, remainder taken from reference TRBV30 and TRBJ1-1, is SQTIHQWPATLVQPVGSPLSLECTVEGTSNPNLYWYRQAAGRGLQLLFYSVGIGQISSEVPQNLSASRPQDRQFILSSKKLLLSDSGFYLCAWRSLSHGDTEAFFGQGTRLTVV.

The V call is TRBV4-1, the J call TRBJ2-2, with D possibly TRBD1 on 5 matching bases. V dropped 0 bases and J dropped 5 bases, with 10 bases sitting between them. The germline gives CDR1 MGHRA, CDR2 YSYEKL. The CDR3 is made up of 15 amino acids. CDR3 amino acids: CASSQDKAGTGELFF. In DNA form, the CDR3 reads TGCGCCAGCAGCCAAGATAAAGCAGGGACCGGGGAGCTGTTTTTT.

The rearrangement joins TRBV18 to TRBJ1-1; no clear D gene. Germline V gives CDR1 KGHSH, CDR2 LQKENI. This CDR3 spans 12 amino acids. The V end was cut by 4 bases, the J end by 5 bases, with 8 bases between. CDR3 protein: CASSLLKTEAFF. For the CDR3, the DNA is TGTGCCAGCTCACTCCTAAAGACTGAAGCTTTCTTT.

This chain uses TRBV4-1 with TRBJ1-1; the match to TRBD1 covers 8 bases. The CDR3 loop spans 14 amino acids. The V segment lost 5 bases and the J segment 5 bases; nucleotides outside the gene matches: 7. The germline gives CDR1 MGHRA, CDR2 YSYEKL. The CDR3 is CASSTAGGETEAFF. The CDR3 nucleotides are TGCGCCAGCAGCACCGCAGGGGGCGAGACTGAAGCTTTCTTT.

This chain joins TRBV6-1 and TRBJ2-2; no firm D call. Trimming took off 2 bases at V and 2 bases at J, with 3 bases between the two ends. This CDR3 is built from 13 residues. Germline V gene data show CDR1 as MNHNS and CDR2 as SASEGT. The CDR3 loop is CASSEKNTGELFF. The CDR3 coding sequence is TGTGCCAGCAGTGAAAAAAACACCGGGGAGCTGTTTTTT.

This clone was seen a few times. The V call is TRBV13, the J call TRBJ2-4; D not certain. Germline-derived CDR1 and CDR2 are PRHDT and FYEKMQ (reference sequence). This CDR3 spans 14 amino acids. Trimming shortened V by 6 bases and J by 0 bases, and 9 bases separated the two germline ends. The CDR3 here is CASSAVLAKNIQYF. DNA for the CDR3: TGTGCCAGCAGTGCAGTATTAGCCAAAAACATTCAGTACTTC.

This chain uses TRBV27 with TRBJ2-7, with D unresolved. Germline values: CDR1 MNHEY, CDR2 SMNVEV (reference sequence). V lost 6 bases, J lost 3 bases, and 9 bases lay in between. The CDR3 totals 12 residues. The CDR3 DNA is TGTGCCAGCAGCTACGACGGCTACGAGCAGTACTTC. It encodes CASSYDGYEQYF.

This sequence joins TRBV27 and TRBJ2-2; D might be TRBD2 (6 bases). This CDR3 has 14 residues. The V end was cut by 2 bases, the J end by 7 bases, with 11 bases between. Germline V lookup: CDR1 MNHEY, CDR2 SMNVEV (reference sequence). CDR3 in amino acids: CASSLRGKVGELFF. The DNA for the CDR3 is TGTGCCAGCAGTTTACGGGGGAAAGTCGGGGAGCTGTTTTTT.

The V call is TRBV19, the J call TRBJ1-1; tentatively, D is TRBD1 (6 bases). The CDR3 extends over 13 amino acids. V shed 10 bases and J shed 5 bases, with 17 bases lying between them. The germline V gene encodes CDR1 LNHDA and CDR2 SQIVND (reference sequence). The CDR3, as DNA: TGTGCCACCCGAAGGGGGGTGTTGACTGAAGCTTTCTTT. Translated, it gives CATRRGVLTEAFF.

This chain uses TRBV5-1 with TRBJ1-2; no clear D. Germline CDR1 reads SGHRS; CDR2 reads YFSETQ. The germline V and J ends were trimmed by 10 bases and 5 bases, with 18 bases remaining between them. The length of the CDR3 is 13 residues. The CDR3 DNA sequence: TGCGCCTCCCGCCCGGAGGGTGGATATGGCTACACCTTC. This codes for CASRPEGGYGYTF. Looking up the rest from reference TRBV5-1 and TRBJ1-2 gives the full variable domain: KAGVTQTPRYLIKTRGQQVTLSCSPISGHRSVSWYQQTPGQGLQFLFEYFSETQRNKGNFPGRFSGRQFSNSRSEMNVSTLELGDSALYLCASRPEGGYGYTFGSGTRLTVV.

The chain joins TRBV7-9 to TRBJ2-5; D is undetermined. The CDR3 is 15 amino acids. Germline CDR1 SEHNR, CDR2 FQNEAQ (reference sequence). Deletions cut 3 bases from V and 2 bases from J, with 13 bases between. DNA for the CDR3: TGTGCCAGCAGCTTCGCAAGACATCGTCAAGAGACCCAGTACTTC. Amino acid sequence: CASSFARHRQETQYF.

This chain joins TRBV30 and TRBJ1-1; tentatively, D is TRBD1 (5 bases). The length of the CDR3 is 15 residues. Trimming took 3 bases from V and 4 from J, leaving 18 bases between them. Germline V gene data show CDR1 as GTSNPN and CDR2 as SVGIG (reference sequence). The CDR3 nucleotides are TGTGCCTGGAGCCTATTTGGGGCAGGGAGCACTGAAGCTTTCTTT. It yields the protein CAWSLFGAGSTEAFF. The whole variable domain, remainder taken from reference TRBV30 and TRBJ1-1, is SQTIHQWPATLVQPVGSPLSLECTVEGTSNPNLYWYRQAAGRGLQLLFYSVGIGQISSEVPQNLSASRPQDRQFILSSKKLLLSDSGFYLCAWSLFGAGSTEAFFGQGTRLTVV.

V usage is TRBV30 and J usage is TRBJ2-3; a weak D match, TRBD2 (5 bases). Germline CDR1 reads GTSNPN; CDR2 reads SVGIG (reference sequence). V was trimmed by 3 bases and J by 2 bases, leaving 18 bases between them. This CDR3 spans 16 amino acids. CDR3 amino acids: CAWRPRWQDFTDTQYF. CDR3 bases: TGTGCCTGGAGACCGCGGTGGCAGGACTTCACAGATACGCAGTATTTT. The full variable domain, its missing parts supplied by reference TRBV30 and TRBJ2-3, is SQTIHQWPATLVQPVGSPLSLECTVEGTSNPNLYWYRQAAGRGLQLLFYSVGIGQISSEVPQNLSASRPQDRQFILSSKKLLLSDSGFYLCAWRPRWQDFTDTQYFGPGTRLTVL.

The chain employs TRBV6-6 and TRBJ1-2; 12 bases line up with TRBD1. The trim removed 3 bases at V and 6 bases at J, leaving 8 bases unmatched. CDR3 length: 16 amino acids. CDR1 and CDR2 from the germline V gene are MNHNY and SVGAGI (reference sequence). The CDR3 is CASSYLRDRGRDGYTF. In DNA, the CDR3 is TGTGCCAGCAGTTATCTCCGGGACAGGGGGCGAGATGGCTACACCTTC.

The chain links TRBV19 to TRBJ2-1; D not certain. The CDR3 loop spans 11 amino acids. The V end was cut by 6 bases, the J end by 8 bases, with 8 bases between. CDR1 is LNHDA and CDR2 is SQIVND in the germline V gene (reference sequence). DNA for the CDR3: TGTGCCAGTAGGGGTGTCCATGAGCAGTTCTTC. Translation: CASRGVHEQFF. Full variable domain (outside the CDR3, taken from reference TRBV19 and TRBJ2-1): DGGITQSPKYLFRKEGQNVTLSCEQNLNHDAMYWYRQDPGQGLRLIYYSQIVNDFQKGDIAEGYSVSREKKESFPLTVTSAQKNPTAFYLCASRGVHEQFFGPGTRLTVL.

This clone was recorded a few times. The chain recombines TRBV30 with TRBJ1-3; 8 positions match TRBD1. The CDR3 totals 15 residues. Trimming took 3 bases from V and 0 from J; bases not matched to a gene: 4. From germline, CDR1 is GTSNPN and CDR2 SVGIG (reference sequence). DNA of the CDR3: TGTGCCTGGAGAGGGGACAGGACCTCTGGAAACACCATATATTTT. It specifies CAWRGDRTSGNTIYF.